A selection of T cell receptor beta chains follows, all from one sample in a study of spatial heterogeneity in lung cancer. TCRdb redid the calling of the 5' RACE reads with MiXCR, one entry per CDR3 protein. This table has 18,000 or so distinct CDR3 sequences, 6.5% appearing once. The sample here was lung tumor tissue, taken at surgery. The receptors come from a female donor with early-stage non-small cell lung cancer. CDR3s include the opening cysteine and the closing phenylalanine or tryptophan. A D gene is named only where the DNA matches it firmly. Part of the rows lack a size; the others show once, few, many or a class for expanded clones.

v_call	clone_size	d_call	j_call	cdr3_aa	cdr3_nt
TRBV27	many	NA	TRBJ2-7	CASSFNLRRVGVYEQYF	TGTGCCAGCAGTTTCAATCTGCGCAGGGTGGGAGTCTACGAGCAGTACTTC
TRBV20-1	many	NA	TRBJ2-1	CSARDPNEQFF	TGCAGTGCTAGAGATCCCAATGAGCAGTTCTTC
TRBV6-2/TRBV6-3	many	NA	TRBJ1-5	CASSYAGIRQPQHF	TGTGCCAGCAGTTACGCAGGGATAAGACAGCCCCAGCATTTT
TRBV5-6	many	NA	TRBJ2-7	CASSAELRGLQYF	TGTGCCAGCAGCGCCGAATTACGTGGGTTGCAGTACTTC
TRBV30	many	TRBD2	TRBJ2-7	CAWRKGRDLEQYF	TGTGCCTGGAGGAAGGGGAGGGATCTCGAGCAGTACTTC
TRBV7-8	few	NA	TRBJ1-6	CASSPDPQTTENSPLHF	TGTGCCAGCAGCCCGGATCCACAGACAACAGAGAATTCACCCCTCCACTTT
TRBV20-1	NA	NA	TRBJ2-7	CSASGASTVTYEQYF	TGCAGTGCTAGCGGGGCTTCGACAGTCACCTACGAGCAGTACTTC
TRBV11-3	many	NA	TRBJ1-3	CASSSLPGNTIYF	TGTGCCAGCAGCTCCCTTCCCGGAAACACCATATATTTT
TRBV7-2	many	NA	TRBJ2-3	CASSSNRVFGTDTQYF	TGTGCCAGCAGCTCCAACAGGGTTTTCGGGACAGATACGCAGTATTTT
TRBV7-9	many	NA	TRBJ2-2	CASSLIDGKGTGELFF	TGTGCCAGCAGCTTGATAGACGGGAAGGGCACCGGGGAGCTGTTTTTT
TRBV7-6	medium-sized	NA	TRBJ2-3	CASSLYTDTQYF	TGTGCCAGCAGCCTCTACACAGATACGCAGTATTTT
TRBV6-6	many	TRBD2	TRBJ2-3	CASGPSGTSTDTQYF	TGTGCCAGCGGCCCTAGCGGGACTAGCACAGATACGCAGTATTTT
TRBV5-1	many	TRBD2	TRBJ2-2	CASSLILTGGLTGELFF	TGCGCCAGCAGCTTAATCTTGACGGGAGGGTTGACCGGGGAGCTGTTTTTT
TRBV6-6	many	TRBD1	TRBJ2-2	CASSSSGQARNTGELFF	TGTGCCAGCAGTTCTTCCGGACAGGCCAGAAACACCGGGGAGCTGTTTTTT
TRBV25-1	many	NA	TRBJ2-2	CASSASGELFF	TGTGCCAGCAGTGCGTCCGGGGAGCTGTTTTTT
TRBV29-1	many	TRBD2	TRBJ2-2	CSVIGLAGVSSTGELFF	TGCAGCGTTATTGGACTAGCGGGAGTGTCGAGCACCGGGGAGCTGTTTTTT
TRBV5-1	many	NA	TRBJ1-4	CASSLIEAAPKLFF	TGCGCCAGCAGCTTGATTGAGGCGGCTCCAAAACTGTTTTTT
TRBV18	NA	TRBD2	TRBJ2-4	CASSPPGLADVAKNIQYF	TGTGCCAGCTCACCTCCGGGACTAGCGGACGTAGCCAAAAACATTCAGTACTTC
TRBV10-2	NA	TRBD2	TRBJ2-5	CASRGGASGSLWETQYF	TGCGCCAGCAGGGGAGGGGCTAGCGGGAGTCTCTGGGAGACCCAGTACTTC
TRBV7-9	many	NA	TRBJ1-2	CASSGGPTSGYTF	TGTGCCAGCAGCGGAGGACCGACGAGTGGCTACACCTTC
TRBV30	NA	TRBD1	TRBJ2-2	CAWRSQGTANTGELFF	TGTGCCTGGAGGAGCCAAGGGACAGCGAACACCGGGGAGCTGTTTTTT
TRBV3-1	many	NA	TRBJ1-2	CASSPYITGNYGYTF	TGTGCCAGCAGCCCATACATCACAGGGAACTATGGCTACACCTTC
TRBV29-1	many	TRBD1	TRBJ2-5	CSVGTGETQYF	TGCAGCGTTGGGACAGGGGAGACCCAGTACTTC
TRBV7-2	many	NA	TRBJ2-5	CASSSQFGQETQYF	TGTGCCAGCAGCTCCCAATTCGGGCAAGAGACCCAGTACTTC
TRBV15	many	NA	TRBJ2-7	CATSREELGYSYEQYF	TGTGCCACCAGCAGAGAGGAATTGGGGTACTCCTACGAGCAGTACTTC
TRBV2	many	NA	TRBJ2-7	CASRAGYPSTYEQYF	TGTGCCAGCAGGGCAGGGTATCCCTCCACCTACGAGCAGTACTTC
TRBV5-1	many	NA	TRBJ2-3	CASSLASPWGGTDTQYF	TGCGCCAGCAGCTTGGCCAGTCCCTGGGGTGGCACAGATACGCAGTATTTT
TRBV6-6	many	NA	TRBJ2-2	CASSYIGLGGELFF	TGTGCCAGCAGTTATATTGGGTTGGGGGGGGAGCTGTTTTTT
TRBV11-2	NA	NA	TRBJ1-1	CASSLEFTEAFF	TGTGCCAGCAGCTTAGAATTCACTGAAGCTTTCTTT
TRBV28	medium-sized	NA	TRBJ1-2	CASSSQDKGGGSGYTF	TGTGCCAGCAGTTCCCAAGACAAAGGGGGAGGGAGTGGCTACACCTTC
TRBV11-3	many	NA	TRBJ2-2	CASSPGLNAGELFF	TGTGCCAGCAGCCCGGGGCTCAACGCCGGGGAGCTGTTTTTT
TRBV28	few	NA	TRBJ2-5	CASSRRTIETQYF	TGTGCCAGCAGCCGTCGGACTATAGAGACCCAGTACTTC
TRBV25-1	many	TRBD1	TRBJ1-1	CASSEFGTGYTEAFF	TGTGCCAGCAGTGAATTCGGGACAGGGTACACTGAAGCTTTCTTT
TRBV28	many	TRBD1	TRBJ2-7	CASFPRTGTNEQYF	TGTGCCAGTTTCCCCCGGACAGGGACGAACGAGCAGTACTTC
TRBV27	medium-sized	NA	TRBJ1-1	CASSLQAYTEAFF	TGTGCCAGCAGTTTACAGGCATACACTGAAGCTTTCTTT
TRBV5-1	many	NA	TRBJ2-3	CASLRGGSTDTQYF	TGCGCCAGCCTCCGCGGAGGGAGCACAGATACGCAGTATTTT
TRBV29-1	many	NA	TRBJ2-3	CSVVLDSTDTQYF	TGCAGCGTTGTACTGGATTCAACAGATACGCAGTATTTT
TRBV7-2	many	TRBD1	TRBJ2-2	CASRLRDSKVLLNTGELFF	TGTGCCAGCAGACTGAGGGACAGCAAAGTCCTTTTGAACACCGGGGAGCTGTTTTTT
TRBV28	many	NA	TRBJ1-1	CASNSLPVGEAFF	TGTGCCAGCAATTCCCTTCCCGTTGGTGAAGCTTTCTTT
TRBV7-6	NA	TRBD1	TRBJ2-1	CASSPDRVSQVQVF	TGTGCCAGCAGCCCGGACAGGGTTTCTCAGGTCCAGGTCTTC
TRBV5-4	many	NA	TRBJ2-1	CASSLLPGNNEQFF	TGTGCCAGCAGCTTACTACCAGGAAACAATGAGCAGTTCTTC
TRBV7-9	many	NA	TRBJ1-5	CASSPLPDQPQHF	TGTGCCAGCAGCCCACTACCTGATCAGCCCCAGCATTTT
TRBV18	many	NA	TRBJ1-1	CASSHPQGMAFF	TGTGCCAGCTCTCACCCCCAGGGGATGGCTTTCTTT
TRBV3-1	many	NA	TRBJ2-5	CASSQELVNLQETQYF	TGTGCCAGCAGCCAAGAGTTGGTGAACTTACAAGAGACCCAGTACTTC
TRBV20-1	many	TRBD1	TRBJ2-1	CSARPDRGRQDEQFF	TGCAGTGCTAGGCCGGACAGGGGGCGCCAGGATGAGCAGTTCTTC
TRBV7-2	many	NA	TRBJ2-5	CASSLRGTLRGETQYF	TGTGCCAGCAGCTTAAGGGGCACATTAAGAGGAGAGACCCAGTACTTC
TRBV6-6	many	TRBD1	TRBJ1-2	CASSYGGQYGYTF	TGTGCCAGCAGTTATGGGGGACAGTATGGCTACACCTTC
TRBV7-2	many	TRBD1	TRBJ1-6	CASSPSDRGGSPLHF	TGTGCCAGCAGCCCATCGGACAGGGGTGGATCACCCCTCCACTTT
TRBV20-1	NA	TRBD1	TRBJ1-5	CSAPGTASLSNQPQHF	TGCAGCGCACCTGGGACAGCCTCCCTTAGCAATCAGCCCCAGCATTTT
TRBV6-2/TRBV6-3	many	NA	TRBJ1-5	CASSWAGRWSNQPQHF	TGTGCCAGCAGTTGGGCAGGGCGGTGGAGCAATCAGCCCCAGCATTTT
TRBV7-6	many	NA	TRBJ2-7	CASSLGQAEQYF	TGTGCCAGCAGCTTAGGACAGGCCGAGCAGTACTTC
TRBV7-2	many	TRBD2	TRBJ2-7	CASSPKSRLAVNTYEQYF	TGTGCCAGCAGCCCAAAGAGCAGACTAGCGGTTAATACCTACGAGCAGTACTTC
TRBV7-2	many	TRBD1	TRBJ2-1	CASSSMGQGSEQFF	TGTGCCAGCAGCTCGATGGGACAGGGGTCTGAGCAGTTCTTC
TRBV5-6	NA	TRBD1	TRBJ2-7	CASSFYFGTGDEQYF	TGTGCCAGCAGCTTTTACTTTGGGACAGGGGACGAGCAGTACTTC